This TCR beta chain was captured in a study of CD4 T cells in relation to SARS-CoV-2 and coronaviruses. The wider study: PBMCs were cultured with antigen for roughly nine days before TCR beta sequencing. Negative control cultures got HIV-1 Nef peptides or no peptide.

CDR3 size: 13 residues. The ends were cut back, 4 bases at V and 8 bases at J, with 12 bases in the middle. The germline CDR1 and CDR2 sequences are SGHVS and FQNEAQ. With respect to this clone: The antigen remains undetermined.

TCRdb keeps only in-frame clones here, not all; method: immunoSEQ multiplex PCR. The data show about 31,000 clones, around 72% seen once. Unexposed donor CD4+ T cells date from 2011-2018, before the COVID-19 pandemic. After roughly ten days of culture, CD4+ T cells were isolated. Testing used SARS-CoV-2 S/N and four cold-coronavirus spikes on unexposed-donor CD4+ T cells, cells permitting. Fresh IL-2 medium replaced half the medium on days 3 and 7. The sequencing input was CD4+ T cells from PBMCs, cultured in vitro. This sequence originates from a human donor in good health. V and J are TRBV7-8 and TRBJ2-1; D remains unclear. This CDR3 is CASSSKWGHEQFF. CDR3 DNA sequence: TGTGCCAGCAGCTCGAAGTGGGGTCATGAGCAGTTCTTC.